Relative to its sample, the clone carrying this TCR beta chain is medium-sized. These data belong to a study of patients and donors after allogeneic stem cell transplantation. Per the germline V gene, CDR1 is SGHVS and CDR2 is FQNEAQ. Trimming removed 1 base from V and 7 bases from J, with 13 bases in between. This CDR3 is built from 15 residues. TCRdb used MiXCR to reprocess the RT-PCR reads, holding one entry per CDR3 protein. This table holds about 1,900 distinct CDR3 sequences, approximately 4.6% found once. The chain carries TRBV7-8 and TRBJ2-2; a weak D match, TRBD2 (6 bases). The sample taken for sequencing was blood, either unsorted or a sorted T cell fraction (not recorded which). This TCR derives from a human donor who was either an allogeneic HSCT recipient or a stem cell or donor lymphocyte infusion donor (not recorded which). It is not recorded whose cells these are; they may come from a transplant donor. This chain's CDR3 is CASSLDSGGGGELFF. The CDR3 nucleotides are TGTGCCAGCAGCTTAGATAGCGGAGGCGGCGGGGAGCTGTTTTTT.